A single sample is the source of the 14 T cell receptor beta chains below, sequenced in a study of cytomegalovirus exposure and HLA in healthy donors (dated by TCRdb to about 2017). Libraries were constructed by the immunoSEQ multiplex PCR assay. The multiplex PCR relied on a mix of 60 forward primers for TCR Vbeta segments and 13 reverse primers for TCR Jbeta segments. TCRdb's version of the immuneACCESS table is confined to in-frame rearrangements and falls short of the full clone set. An unresolved V gene accounts for under half of the shortfall where checked; the remainder is of unknown origin. A total of 100,000 to 150,000 clones appear in this sample, more than 60% of them only once. About 3.4% of the sample belongs to the ten largest clones. Sample: PBMCs. The receptors were gathered from a man younger than 45 in good health and CMV-seronegative.

V gene TRBV29-1 combines with J gene TRBJ2-5, with 9 nucleotides matching TRBD1. Matching the DNA end better, TRBJ2-7 makes the J call doubtful. Per the germline V gene, CDR1 is SQVTM and CDR2 is ANQGSEA. CDR3 size: 13 residues. CDR3 sequence reads: CSVLGQGGYEQYF. CDR3 nucleotide sequence: TGCAGCGTGCTGGGACAGGGAGGCTACGAGCAGTACTTC.

The DNA of the CDR3 is TGTGCCAGCAGCCTAGGGGAGGGACCCTACAATGAGCAGTTCTTC. Translated, it gives CASSLGEGPYNEQFF. The chain has TRBV6-5 and TRBJ2-1; 7 bases match TRBD2. Germline V lookup: CDR1 MNHEY, CDR2 SVGAGI. The CDR3 is made up of 15 amino acids. The trim removed 6 bases at V and 2 bases at J, leaving 7 bases unmatched.

This chain uses TRBV6-6 with TRBJ2-1; TRBD2 agrees at 7 bases. J gave up 4 bases and V 3 bases, and 6 bases lay outside the gene matches. The CDR3 runs to 15 residues. Germline lookup yields CDR1 MNHNY and CDR2 SVGAGI (reference sequence). Here the CDR3 DNA reads TGTGCCAGCAGTTATCGGCGGGAGTCTTACAATGAGCAGTTCTTC. The encoded protein is CASSYRRESYNEQFF.

The rearrangement links TRBV30 to TRBJ1-5; 9 bases are shared with TRBD1. After removal of 4 bases from V and 3 bases from J, the junction contained 7 bases not matched to a gene. Germline values: CDR1 GTSNPN, CDR2 SVGIG (reference sequence). The CDR3 loop spans 15 amino acids. In DNA, the CDR3 is TGTGCCTGGAAAAGGACAGGGGCCTCCAATCAGCCCCAGCATTTT. Its translation: CAWKRTGASNQPQHF. The variable domain in full, completed from reference TRBV30 and TRBJ1-5, reads SQTIHQWPATLVQPVGSPLSLECTVEGTSNPNLYWYRQAAGRGLQLLFYSVGIGQISSEVPQNLSASRPQDRQFILSSKKLLLSDSGFYLCAWKRTGASNQPQHFGDGTRLSIL.

In its sample, this clone was seen many times. V and J are TRBV28 and TRBJ2-3; TRBD2 aligns across 8 bases. Germline V gene data show CDR1 as MDHEN and CDR2 as SYDVKM. There are 15 residues in the CDR3. The V and J ends lost 2 bases and 4 bases, in that order; junction bases with no gene match: 5. Here the CDR3 reads CASSLGSGNSDTQYF. The DNA of the CDR3 is TGTGCCAGCAGTTTAGGTAGCGGGAACTCAGATACGCAGTATTTT.

This clone was counted a few times. V gene TRBV6-6 combines with J gene TRBJ1-6; 7 bases are a match to TRBD1. This CDR3 region has 15 residues. The germline CDR1 and CDR2 sequences are MNHNY and SVGAGI (reference sequence). V lost 0 bases and J lost 9; bases outside the gene matches: 5. This CDR3 reads CASSYSEGAGSPLHF. Written as DNA, the CDR3 is TGTGCCAGCAGTTACTCCGAGGGGGCCGGTTCACCCCTCCACTTT.

This clone was detected only once. The chain carries TRBV11-3 and TRBJ2-3, with 12 bases that match TRBD1. Germline V gene lookup returns CDR1 SGHNT and CDR2 YENEEA. V lost 5 bases and J lost 0; bases outside the gene matches: 9. The CDR3 covers 18 residues. CDR3 sequence reads: CASSRPGQGADSTDTQYF. CDR3 sequence (DNA): TGTGCCAGCAGCAGGCCGGGACAGGGGGCTGACAGCACAGATACGCAGTATTTT.

The rearrangement links TRBV7-9 to TRBJ2-5; TRBD2 aligns across 8 bases. V gave up 5 bases and J gave up 5 bases; unmatched junction bases: 10. The length of the CDR3 is 15 residues. Per germline, CDR1 SEHNR and CDR2 FQNEAQ (reference sequence). The CDR3 sequence is CASSPNRGGGETQYF. DNA of the CDR3: TGTGCCAGCAGCCCTAACCGGGGGGGCGGTGAGACCCAGTACTTC. Looking up the rest from reference TRBV7-9 and TRBJ2-5 gives the full variable domain: DTGVSQNPRHKITKRGQNVTFRCDPISEHNRLYWYRQTLGQGPEFLTYFQNEAQLEKSRLLSDRFSAERPKGSFSTLEIQRTEQGDSAMYLCASSPNRGGGETQYFGPGTRLLVL.

There are a few counts of this clone. J is TRBJ1-1 and V is TRBV19, with D perhaps TRBD1 (6 bases). From germline, CDR1 is LNHDA and CDR2 SQIVND (reference sequence). Trimming left V 3 bases short and J 10 bases short, with 15 bases between. The CDR3 runs to 13 residues. The CDR3 reads CASSIGQTFGAFF. CDR3 nucleotides: TGTGCCAGTAGTATCGGACAGACTTTTGGAGCTTTCTTT.

This clone has a single count. The J gene is TRBJ2-7, the V gene TRBV27; possible D gene TRBD1, 6 bases. The CDR3 is 14 amino acids. Germline CDR1 reads MNHEY; CDR2 reads SMNVEV (reference sequence). V dropped 3 bases and J dropped 3 bases, with 12 bases sitting between them. CDR3 nucleotide sequence: TGTGCCAGCAGTTTGAATGGACAGAGCTACGAGCAGTACTTC. Translating gives CASSLNGQSYEQYF.

This clone was recorded a few times. The genes are TRBV15 and TRBJ2-1, with TRBD2 as a possible D gene (5 bases). The V end was cut by 3 bases, the J end by 3 bases, with 6 bases between. Germline-derived CDR1 and CDR2 are LNHNV and YYDKDF (reference sequence). The CDR3 runs 13 residues. As DNA, the CDR3 is TGTGCCACCAGCAGGGGGAGCTACAATGAGCAGTTCTTC. Protein sequence: CATSRGSYNEQFF.

The gene calls are TRBV6-5 and TRBJ1-1, with TRBD1 identical over 10 bases. The ends lost 6 bases at V and 11 bases at J; junction bases unmatched: 3. Germline CDR1 and CDR2: MNHEY and SVGAGI. The CDR3 extends over 11 amino acids. CDR3 amino acids: CASRRQGAAFF. CDR3 in DNA: TGTGCCAGCAGAAGACAGGGGGCGGCTTTCTTT.

V is TRBV6-6 and J is TRBJ1-1; D perhaps matches TRBD1 (6 bases). Germline lookup yields CDR1 MNHNY and CDR2 SVGAGI (reference sequence). Trimming shortened V by 2 bases and J by 2 bases, and 15 bases separated the two germline ends. CDR3 length: 16 residues. The CDR3 is CASSYPGQAENTEAFF. The CDR3 coding sequence is TGTGCCAGCAGTTACCCGGGACAAGCTGAAAACACTGAAGCTTTCTTT.

This chain links TRBV5-1 with TRBJ1-1; D is uncertain. The length of the CDR3 is 15 residues. The germline V gene encodes CDR1 SGHRS and CDR2 YFSETQ. V lost 0 bases and J 5 bases, leaving 14 bases between the germline ends. This CDR3 is CASSLDPWQATEAFF. The DNA of the CDR3 is TGCGCCAGCAGCTTGGATCCTTGGCAGGCGACTGAAGCTTTCTTT.